This T cell receptor (beta chain) was sequenced in a study of Ad26.COV2.S vaccination and SARS-CoV-2 variants. Notes on the study in general: Those who received vaccine or placebo ended up with similar non-spike TCR breadth. Analyses of TCR breadth and depth may have underestimated total T cell responses. Participants in the vaccine arm had higher spike-specific TCR breadth; placebo recipients had lower.

As to treatment: 15 to 20 received Ad26.COV2.S at low or high dose, single or two shots; several received placebo; per-sample allocation not given. Sample collection was performed on day 63 after the first vaccine or placebo injection. This CDR3 is built from 17 residues. The junction had 13 bases not matched to a gene; V was cut back by 5 bases and J by 3 bases. Germline V gene data show CDR1 as MNHEY and CDR2 as SMNVEV (reference sequence). Sequencing was performed with immunoSEQ multiplex PCR; in TCRdb, only in-frame clones are kept and a portion is missing. The profile shows approximately 460,000 clones, roughly 87% of them singletons. A word on this clone: The antigen is undetermined.

This material consisted of peripheral blood, taken in a trial of Ad26.COV2.S vaccine versus placebo. The clonotype comes from a person between 18 and 65 years old who received the Ad26.COV2.S COVID-19 vaccine or a placebo. J is TRBJ2-3 and V is TRBV27; 8 nucleotides line up with TRBD2. CDR3: CASSPPGRGAFTDTQYF. Written as DNA, the CDR3 is TGTGCCAGCAGTCCCCCAGGGCGGGGGGCGTTTACAGATACGCAGTATTTT.